What follows are 25 T cell receptor beta chains derived from one specimen sequenced in a study of cytomegalovirus exposure and HLA in healthy donors. With 60 Vbeta and 13 Jbeta primers, the PCR was carried out. TCRdb's table, derived via immunoSEQ multiplex PCR, lists solely in-frame clones and lacks some. The repertoire consists of about 140,000 clones, with approximately 75% occurring once and the leading ten covering less than 1.1%. Material: PBMCs. The receptors here all came from a male donor in good health and CMV-seronegative.

Turning to this clone: At one end the junction does not follow the germline gene, possibly because of a read error. J is TRBJ1-1 and V is TRBV7-9; D remains unclear. CDR3 length equals 12 residues. The germline V gene has CDR1 SEHNR and CDR2 FQNEAQ (reference sequence). Here the CDR3 reads CSSSLRYTEAFF. CDR3 coding DNA: TGTTCCAGCAGCCTACGGTACACTGAAGCTTTCTTT.

This clone was detected only a few times. J is TRBJ1-2 and V is TRBV5-8; D possibly corresponds to TRBD1 (5 bases). The CDR3 consists of 15 residues. The germline V gene encodes CDR1 SGHTS and CDR2 YDEGEE. V was pared by 4 bases and J by 5 bases, with 18 bases between. CDR3 nucleotide sequence: TGTGCCAGCAGCCACGTCTTCCCAGGGCCTTATGGCTACACCTTC. Its translation: CASSHVFPGPYGYTF.

V and J are TRBV4-1 and TRBJ2-5; TRBD2 agrees at 8 bases. Germline lookup yields CDR1 MGHRA and CDR2 YSYEKL. This CDR3 has 17 residues. The V gene end was trimmed by 0 bases and the J gene end by 2 bases; junction bases not matched to a gene: 8. The CDR3 loop is CASSQDRGTSAQETQYF. The DNA of the CDR3 is TGCGCCAGCAGCCAAGACCGCGGGACTAGTGCTCAAGAGACCCAGTACTTC.

This clone was found once. The gene calls are TRBV7-2 and TRBJ1-1; TRBD1 might be the D (6 bases). The germline CDR1 and CDR2 sequences are SGHTA and FQGNSA. The CDR3 covers 14 residues. Trimming left V 5 bases short and J 2 bases short, with 12 bases between. The CDR3 DNA sequence: TGTGCCAGCAGCGAGGGACACCCTAACACTGAAGCTTTCTTT. Its protein product is CASSEGHPNTEAFF.

This chain joins TRBV5-4 and TRBJ2-1; weak D call: TRBD2 (5 bases). Germline CDR1 SGHNT, CDR2 YYREEE (reference sequence). CDR3 length: 13 residues. With 5 bases removed from V and 12 bases from J, the gap between germline ends came to 18 bases. The CDR3 nucleotides are TGTGCCAGCAGTTATGAGGACTCTGGTCCGCAGTTCTTC. Encoded protein: CASSYEDSGPQFF.

The chain combines TRBV29-1 with TRBJ2-7; perhaps TRBD1 as D (7 bases). The CDR3 runs to 14 residues. The ends were cut back, 3 bases at V and 0 bases at J, with 12 bases in the middle. Germline V gene data show CDR1 as SQVTM and CDR2 as ANQGSEA. The CDR3, as DNA: TGCAGCGTTGAGGCCAGGGGGGTCTCCTACGAGCAGTACTTC. It yields the protein CSVEARGVSYEQYF.

The chain recombines TRBV10-2 with TRBJ2-5; D might be TRBD2 (6 bases). Trimming shortened V by 8 bases and J by 2 bases, and 15 bases separated the two germline ends. This CDR3 comprises 14 residues. From germline, CDR1 is WSHSY and CDR2 SAAADI. The CDR3 bases are TGCGCCAGCCGGCGAGGGGCGGGACAAGAGACCCAGTACTTC. Encoded protein: CASRRGAGQETQYF.

The chain couples TRBV6-5 to TRBJ2-3; 13 bases are a match to TRBD2. CDR3 size: 15 residues. CDR1 and CDR2 from the germline V gene are MNHEY and SVGAGI. The trim removed 5 bases at V and 4 bases at J, leaving 3 bases unmatched. The CDR3 reads CASSTGTSGADTQYF. DNA of the CDR3: TGTGCCAGCAGTACGGGGACTAGCGGGGCAGATACGCAGTATTTT.

The V call is TRBV27, the J call TRBJ2-5; 7 nucleotides line up with TRBD1. CDR3 length: 13 amino acids. Unmatched junction bases numbered 5, after V lost 5 bases and J lost 5 bases. CDR1 is MNHEY, CDR2 SMNVEV, per germline (reference sequence). This chain's CDR3 is CASSQQGRETQYF. The CDR3 DNA follows: TGTGCCAGCAGTCAACAGGGGCGGGAGACCCAGTACTTC.

This clone was picked up one time. The CDR3 DNA sequence: TGTGCCAGCAGCTGGGCCGGGACAAATCAGCCCCAGCATTTT. Translated: CASSWAGTNQPQHF. The V call is TRBV5-6, the J call TRBJ1-5; TRBD1 might be the D (6 bases). CDR1 SGHDT and CDR2 YYEEEE come from the germline V gene. The CDR3 has 14 amino acids. V was clipped by 3 bases and J by 4 bases, with 11 bases between them.

This clone was picked up one time. The V call is TRBV10-3, the J call TRBJ2-1, with 7 bases lining up with TRBD2. There are 16 residues in the CDR3. Trimming took 0 bases from V and 2 from J; bases not matched to a gene: 4. Germline CDR1 is ENHRY and CDR2 is SYGVKD. The CDR3 here is CAISESSGAPYNEQFF. The CDR3 nucleotides are TGTGCCATCAGTGAGTCGAGCGGGGCGCCCTACAATGAGCAGTTCTTC.

This chain joins TRBV6-1 and TRBJ2-7, with D tentatively TRBD1 (7 bases). The CDR3 totals 16 residues. V gave up 0 bases and J gave up 3 bases, with 15 bases separating them. Germline-derived CDR1 and CDR2 are MNHNS and SASEGT. The CDR3 protein is CASSEAQSGGFYEQYF. The CDR3, as DNA: TGTGCCAGCAGTGAAGCCCAATCAGGGGGGTTCTACGAGCAGTACTTC.

The chain couples TRBV6-6 to TRBJ1-2; 11 bases agree with TRBD1. Germline CDR1 and CDR2: MNHNY and SVGAGI (reference sequence). Germline trimming cut 6 bases from V and 4 bases from J; bases unmatched to any gene: 4. The CDR3 covers 14 residues. The CDR3 DNA reads as TGTGCCAGCAGGGGACAGGGGGAGAGCTATGGCTACACCTTC. It translates to CASRGQGESYGYTF.

There are a few counts of this clone. The chain couples TRBV7-9 to TRBJ2-2, with TRBD1 matching 12 bases. The V and J ends lost 9 bases and 6 bases, in that order; junction bases with no gene match: 5. The CDR3 is made up of 14 amino acids. Germline V CDR1 and CDR2: SEHNR, FQNEAQ (reference sequence). The CDR3 DNA sequence: TGTGCCAGAACCGGGACAGGGGGCCCCGGGGAGCTGTTTTTT. Encoded protein: CARTGTGGPGELFF.

V and J are TRBV5-4 and TRBJ1-1; D might be TRBD1 (6 bases). Germline V lookup: CDR1 SGHNT, CDR2 YYREEE (reference sequence). This CDR3 region has 12 residues. Trimming stripped 6 bases from V and 5 bases from J, with 11 bases between. In DNA form, the CDR3 reads TGTGCCAGCATCACGCAGGGGACTGAAGCTTTCTTT. This translates into CASITQGTEAFF.

This chain links TRBV2 with TRBJ1-2, with D maybe TRBD1 (6 bases). V was clipped by 6 bases and J by 4 bases, with 15 bases between them. The germline V gene has CDR1 SNHLY and CDR2 FYNNEI. CDR3 length equals 14 residues. In nucleotides, the CDR3 is TGTGCCAGCAGCCAGTTCCGGGACACCTATGGCTACACCTTC. It specifies CASSQFRDTYGYTF. Full variable domain (rest looked up from reference TRBV2 and TRBJ1-2): EPEVTQTPSHQVTQMGQEVILRCVPISNHLYFYWYRQILGQKVEFLVSFYNNEISEKSEIFDDQFSVERPDGSNFTLKIRSTKLEDSAMYFCASSQFRDTYGYTFGSGTRLTVV.

This clone was seen only once. The CDR3 bases are TGCGCCAGCAGCATGGGGACAGGGGAGGAGCAGTTCTTC. The encoded protein is CASSMGTGEEQFF. V and J are TRBV5-1 and TRBJ2-1, with 10 bases matching TRBD1. V lost 4 bases, J lost 10 bases, and 5 bases stayed unmatched. The CDR3 has 13 amino acids. The germline V gene encodes CDR1 SGHRS and CDR2 YFSETQ.

This chain joins TRBV2 and TRBJ1-1; D is perhaps TRBD1 (6 bases). The V gene lost 3 bases and the J gene lost 5 bases, with 7 bases spanning the gap. Germline CDR1 and CDR2: SNHLY and FYNNEI. This CDR3 is 12 amino acids long. DNA of the CDR3: TGTGCCAGCAGTGACCAGGGGACTGAAGCTTTCTTT. Encoded protein: CASSDQGTEAFF.

The rearrangement links TRBV10-3 to TRBJ2-7; the match to TRBD1 covers 10 bases. The CDR3 has 15 amino acids. With V trimmed by 6 bases and J by 4 bases, 9 bases remained unmatched. Germline lookup yields CDR1 ENHRY and CDR2 SYGVKD. DNA for the CDR3: TGTGCCATCAGAAGCGGGACAGGGGTAGGGTACGAGCAGTACTTC. This sequence encodes CAIRSGTGVGYEQYF.

V gene TRBV19 combines with J gene TRBJ1-3; a weak D match, TRBD1 (5 bases). V was pared by 3 bases and J by 2 bases, with 8 bases between. The CDR3 is made up of 14 amino acids. CDR1 is LNHDA and CDR2 is SQIVND in the germline V gene (reference sequence). The CDR3 loop reads CASSIAGPGNTIYF. CDR3 DNA: TGTGCCAGTAGTATTGCAGGGCCTGGAAACACCATATATTTT.

CDR3 nucleotide sequence: TGTGCCAGCAGCTTAGCGGGGGCCAGGGGGCCCCAAGAGACCCAGTACTTC. Its translation is CASSLAGARGPQETQYF. V is TRBV11-2 and J is TRBJ2-5; 8 bases align to TRBD1. Germline V lookup: CDR1 SGHAT, CDR2 FQNNGV. V was pared by 1 base and J by 1 base, with 8 bases of the junction left unmatched. CDR3 length equals 17 residues.

V is TRBV20-1 and J is TRBJ1-1, with D hard to call. Trimming left V 3 bases short and J 8 bases short, with 7 bases between. CDR3 length: 10 residues. Per germline, CDR1 DFQATT and CDR2 SNEGSKA (reference sequence). CDR3 sequence reads: CSASFREAFF. Written as DNA, the CDR3 is TGCAGTGCTAGTTTCAGGGAAGCTTTCTTT.

In this sample, this clone turned up a few times. The chain carries TRBV2 and TRBJ1-4; D is ambiguous. This CDR3 has 13 amino acids. Germline assignment: CDR1 SNHLY and CDR2 FYNNEI. Trimming cost V 8 bases and J 4 bases, with 11 bases left between them. CDR3 amino acids: CASQWQINEKLFF. In DNA, the CDR3 is TGTGCCAGCCAATGGCAGATTAATGAAAAACTGTTTTTT.

The V gene is TRBV5-6, the J gene TRBJ1-2; 7 nucleotides line up with TRBD1. Germline V gene data show CDR1 as SGHDT and CDR2 as YYEEEE. The CDR3 is made up of 13 amino acids. The V segment lost 4 bases and the J segment 6 bases; nucleotides outside the gene matches: 6. The CDR3 coding sequence is TGTGCCAGCAGCGCGACAGGGACCCATGGCTACACCTTC. Translation: CASSATGTHGYTF.

The gene calls are TRBV9 and TRBJ2-7; weak D call: TRBD1 (6 bases). V was shortened by 2 bases and J by 2 bases, with 14 bases between the two germline ends. CDR1 SGDLS and CDR2 YYNGEE come from the germline V gene. The CDR3 runs 15 residues. The CDR3 sequence is CASSVSGTQPYEQYF. The CDR3 nucleotides are TGTGCCAGCAGCGTCTCCGGGACACAGCCCTACGAGCAGTACTTC.